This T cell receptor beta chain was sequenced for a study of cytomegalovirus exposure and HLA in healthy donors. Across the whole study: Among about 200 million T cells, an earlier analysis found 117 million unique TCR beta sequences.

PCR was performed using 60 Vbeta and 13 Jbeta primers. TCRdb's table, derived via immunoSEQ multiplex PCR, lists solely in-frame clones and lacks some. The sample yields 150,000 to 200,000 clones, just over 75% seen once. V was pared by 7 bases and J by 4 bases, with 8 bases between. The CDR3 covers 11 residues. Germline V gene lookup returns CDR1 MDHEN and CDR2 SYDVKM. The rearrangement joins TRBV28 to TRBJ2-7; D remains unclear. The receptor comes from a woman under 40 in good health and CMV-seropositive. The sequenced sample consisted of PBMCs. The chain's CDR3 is CASTSSYEQYF. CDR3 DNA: TGTGCCAGCACCTCCTCGTACGAGCAGTACTTC.